This T cell receptor beta chain was identified during a study of T cells after somatic rescue of genetic block. J lost 2 bases, V lost 5 bases, and 12 bases had no gene match. The V gene's germline CDR1 is MDHEN and CDR2 SYDVKM. The CDR3 has 17 amino acids. The repertoire was sequenced with immunoSEQ multiplex PCR; TCRdb's copy has only in-frame clones and lacks some. The data contain approximately 67,000 clones, roughly 94% of them seen just once; the ten biggest clones take up about 3%. The gene calls are TRBV28 and TRBJ1-1; 9 positions match TRBD1. Source material: peripheral blood mononuclear cells (PBMCs). The sequence was obtained from a man between 35 and 55 years old. As DNA, the CDR3 is TGTGCCAGCAGTCTACCCCCCTTGGGACAGGGCAACACTGAAGCTTTCTTT. This gives the protein CASSLPPLGQGNTEAFF.